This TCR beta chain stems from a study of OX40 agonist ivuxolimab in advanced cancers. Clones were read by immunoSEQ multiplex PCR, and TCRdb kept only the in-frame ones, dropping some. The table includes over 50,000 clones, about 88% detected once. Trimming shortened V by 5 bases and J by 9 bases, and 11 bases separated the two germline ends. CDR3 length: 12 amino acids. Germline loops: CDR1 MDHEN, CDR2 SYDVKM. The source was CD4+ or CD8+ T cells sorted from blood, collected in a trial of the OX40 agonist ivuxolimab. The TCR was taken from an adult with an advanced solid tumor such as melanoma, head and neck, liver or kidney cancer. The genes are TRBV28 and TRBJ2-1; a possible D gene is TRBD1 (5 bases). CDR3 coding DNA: TGTGCCAGCAGTCTGACAGAGCTTGAGCAGTTCTTC. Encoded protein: CASSLTELEQFF. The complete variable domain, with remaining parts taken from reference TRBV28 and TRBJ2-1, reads DVKVTQSSRYLVKRTGEKVFLECVQDMDHENMFWYRQDPGLGLRLIYFSYDVKMKEKGDIPEGYSVSREKKERFSLILESASTNQTSMYLCASSLTELEQFFGPGTRLTVL.